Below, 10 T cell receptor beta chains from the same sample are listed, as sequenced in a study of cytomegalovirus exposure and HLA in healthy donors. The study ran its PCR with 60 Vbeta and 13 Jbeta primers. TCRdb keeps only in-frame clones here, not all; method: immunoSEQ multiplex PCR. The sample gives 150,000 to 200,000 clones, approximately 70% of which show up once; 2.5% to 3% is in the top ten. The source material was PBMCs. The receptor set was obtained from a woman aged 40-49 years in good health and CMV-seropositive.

The CDR3 DNA reads TGTGCCAGCAGCTTAGAGCTAAATGAGCAGTTCTTC. Encoded protein: CASSLELNEQFF. The chain employs TRBV7-6 and TRBJ2-1; no firm D call. Trimming took off 1 base at V and 7 bases at J, with 5 bases between the two ends. The V gene's germline CDR1 is SGHVS and CDR2 FNYEAQ. The CDR3 is 12 amino acids.

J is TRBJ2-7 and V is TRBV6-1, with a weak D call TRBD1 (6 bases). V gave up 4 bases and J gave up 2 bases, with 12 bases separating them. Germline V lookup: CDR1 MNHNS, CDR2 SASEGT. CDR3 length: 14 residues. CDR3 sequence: CASSVGTTAYEQYF. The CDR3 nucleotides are TGTGCCAGCAGTGTAGGGACAACCGCCTACGAGCAGTACTTC.

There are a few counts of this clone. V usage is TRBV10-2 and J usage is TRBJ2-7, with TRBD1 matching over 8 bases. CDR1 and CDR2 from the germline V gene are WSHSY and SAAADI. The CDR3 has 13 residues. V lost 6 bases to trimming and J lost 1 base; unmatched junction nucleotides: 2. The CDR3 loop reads CASRRQGSYEQYF. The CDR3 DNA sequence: TGCGCCAGCAGAAGACAGGGGTCCTACGAGCAGTACTTC.

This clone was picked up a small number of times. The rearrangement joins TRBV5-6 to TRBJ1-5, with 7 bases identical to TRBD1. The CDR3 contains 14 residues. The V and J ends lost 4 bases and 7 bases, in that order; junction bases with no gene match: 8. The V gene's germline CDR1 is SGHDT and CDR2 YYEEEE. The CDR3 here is CASSTNRGGQPQHF. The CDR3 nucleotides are TGTGCCAGCAGCACTAACAGGGGAGGACAGCCCCAGCATTTT.

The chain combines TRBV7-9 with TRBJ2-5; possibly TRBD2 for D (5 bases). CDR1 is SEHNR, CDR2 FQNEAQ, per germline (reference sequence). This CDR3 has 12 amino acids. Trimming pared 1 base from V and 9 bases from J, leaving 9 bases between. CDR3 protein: CASSLVAGAQYF. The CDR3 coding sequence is TGTGCCAGCAGCTTAGTAGCCGGGGCCCAGTACTTC. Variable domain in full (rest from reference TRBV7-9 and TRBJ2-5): DTGVSQNPRHKITKRGQNVTFRCDPISEHNRLYWYRQTLGQGPEFLTYFQNEAQLEKSRLLSDRFSAERPKGSFSTLEIQRTEQGDSAMYLCASSLVAGAQYFGPGTRLLVL.

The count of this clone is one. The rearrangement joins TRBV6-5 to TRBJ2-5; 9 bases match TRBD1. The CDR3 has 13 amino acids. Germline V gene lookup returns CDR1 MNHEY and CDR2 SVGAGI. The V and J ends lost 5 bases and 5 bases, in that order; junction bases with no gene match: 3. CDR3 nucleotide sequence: TGTGCCAGCAGTACAGGGGGCCGGGAGACCCAGTACTTC. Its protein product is CASSTGGRETQYF.

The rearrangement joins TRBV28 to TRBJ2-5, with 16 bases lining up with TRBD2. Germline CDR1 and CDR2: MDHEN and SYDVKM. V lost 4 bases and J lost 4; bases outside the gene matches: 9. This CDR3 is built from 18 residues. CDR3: CASSSPGLAGGPGETQYF. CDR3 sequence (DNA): TGTGCCAGCAGTTCGCCGGGACTAGCGGGAGGGCCTGGAGAGACCCAGTACTTC.

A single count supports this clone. DNA of the CDR3: TGTGCCATCAGTGGGGTCACGGGCTATGGCTACACCTTC. It translates to CAISGVTGYGYTF. The rearrangement links TRBV10-3 to TRBJ1-2; no clear D. This CDR3 is built from 13 residues. Germline loops: CDR1 ENHRY, CDR2 SYGVKD. Trimming took 4 bases from V and 4 from J, leaving 10 bases between them.

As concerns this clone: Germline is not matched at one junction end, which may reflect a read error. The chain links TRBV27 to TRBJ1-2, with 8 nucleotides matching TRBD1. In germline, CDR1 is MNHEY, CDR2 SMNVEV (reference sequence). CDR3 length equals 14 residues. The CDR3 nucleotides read TGTGTCAGCAGTCCGACAGGGGACTGCTATGGCTACACCTTC. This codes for CVSSPTGDCYGYTF.

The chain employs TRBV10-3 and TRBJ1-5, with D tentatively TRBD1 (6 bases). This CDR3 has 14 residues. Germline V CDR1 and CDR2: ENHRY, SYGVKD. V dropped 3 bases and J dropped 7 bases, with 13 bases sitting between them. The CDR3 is CAISDGQMMQPQHF. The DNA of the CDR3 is TGTGCCATCAGTGACGGACAGATGATGCAGCCCCAGCATTTT.